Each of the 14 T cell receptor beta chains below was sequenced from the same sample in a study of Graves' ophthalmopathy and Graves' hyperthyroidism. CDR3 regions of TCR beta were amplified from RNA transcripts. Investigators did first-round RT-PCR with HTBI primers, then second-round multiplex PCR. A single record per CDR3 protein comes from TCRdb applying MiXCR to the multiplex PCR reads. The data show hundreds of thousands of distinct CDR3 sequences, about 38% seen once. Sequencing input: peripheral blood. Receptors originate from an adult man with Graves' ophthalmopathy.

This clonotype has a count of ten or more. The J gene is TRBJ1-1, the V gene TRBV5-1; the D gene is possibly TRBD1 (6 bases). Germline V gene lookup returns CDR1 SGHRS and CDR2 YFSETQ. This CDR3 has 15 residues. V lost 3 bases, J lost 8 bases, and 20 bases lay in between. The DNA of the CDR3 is TGCGCCAGCAGCTCCAAGACCGGGACACAGGTCGAAGCTTTCTTT. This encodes CASSSKTGTQVEAFF. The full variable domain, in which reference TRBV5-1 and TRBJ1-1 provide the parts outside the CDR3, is KAGVTQTPRYLIKTRGQQVTLSCSPISGHRSVSWYQQTPGQGLQFLFEYFSETQRNKGNFPGRFSGRQFSNSRSEMNVSTLELGDSALYLCASSSKTGTQVEAFFGQGTRLTVV.

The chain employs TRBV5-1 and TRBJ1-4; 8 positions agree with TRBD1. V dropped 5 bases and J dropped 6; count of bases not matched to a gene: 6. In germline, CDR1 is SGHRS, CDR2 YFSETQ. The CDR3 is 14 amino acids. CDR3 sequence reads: CASRPGGADEKLFF. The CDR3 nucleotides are TGCGCCAGCAGACCAGGGGGCGCCGATGAAAAACTGTTTTTT.

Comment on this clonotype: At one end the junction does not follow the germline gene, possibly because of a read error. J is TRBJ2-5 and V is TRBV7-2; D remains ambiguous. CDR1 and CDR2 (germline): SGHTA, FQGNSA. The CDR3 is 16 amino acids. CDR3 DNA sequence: TGTGCCGGCAGCTTAGAATCCCCCGATATTAAAGAGACCCAGTACTTC. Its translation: CAGSLESPDIKETQYF.

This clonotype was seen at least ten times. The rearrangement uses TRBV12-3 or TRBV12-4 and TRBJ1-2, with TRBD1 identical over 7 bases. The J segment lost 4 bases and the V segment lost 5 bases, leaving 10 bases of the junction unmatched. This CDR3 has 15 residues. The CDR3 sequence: CASSPIQTGSYGYTF. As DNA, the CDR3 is TGTGCCAGCAGTCCAATACAGACAGGGTCCTATGGCTACACCTTC.

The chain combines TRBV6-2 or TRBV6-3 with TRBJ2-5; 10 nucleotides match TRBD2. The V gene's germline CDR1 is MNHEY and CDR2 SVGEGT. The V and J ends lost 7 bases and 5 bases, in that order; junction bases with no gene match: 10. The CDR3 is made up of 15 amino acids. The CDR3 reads CASTIGLAVLETQYF. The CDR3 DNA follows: TGTGCCAGCACAATCGGACTAGCGGTTCTGGAGACCCAGTACTTC.

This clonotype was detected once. The CDR3 sequence: CASSWGTESYEQYF. The CDR3 DNA sequence: TGTGCCAGCAGCTGGGGGACAGAATCCTACGAGCAGTACTTC. The genes are TRBV5-8 and TRBJ2-7, with 7 positions matching TRBD1. Germline V gene data show CDR1 as SGHTS and CDR2 as YDEGEE. This CDR3 comprises 14 residues. Losses at the gene ends were 3 bases for V and 1 base for J; bases not matched to a gene: 4.

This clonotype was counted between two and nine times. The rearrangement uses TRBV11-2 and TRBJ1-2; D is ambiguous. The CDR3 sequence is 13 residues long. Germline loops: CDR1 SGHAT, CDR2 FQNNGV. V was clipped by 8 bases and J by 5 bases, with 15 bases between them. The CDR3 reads CASSEGRDYGYTF. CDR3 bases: TGTGCCAGCTCCGAGGGTAGGGATTATGGCTACACCTTC.

The DNA of the CDR3 is TGTGCCAGCAGTCGTCGACAGGGGAGTCCGGACACTGAAGCTTTCTTT. This gives the protein CASSRRQGSPDTEAFF. V and J are TRBV25-1 and TRBJ1-1; 8 bases are a match to TRBD1. CDR1 MGHDK and CDR2 SYGVNS come from the germline V gene. The junction had 11 bases not matched to a gene; V was cut back by 5 bases and J by 3 bases. The CDR3 runs to 16 residues. The whole variable domain, filled in from reference TRBV25-1 and TRBJ1-1, reads EADIYQTPRYLVIGTGKKITLECSQTMGHDKMYWYQQDPGMELHLIHYSYGVNSTEKGDLSSESTVSRIRTEHFPLTLESARPSHTSQYLCASSRRQGSPDTEAFFGQGTRLTVV.

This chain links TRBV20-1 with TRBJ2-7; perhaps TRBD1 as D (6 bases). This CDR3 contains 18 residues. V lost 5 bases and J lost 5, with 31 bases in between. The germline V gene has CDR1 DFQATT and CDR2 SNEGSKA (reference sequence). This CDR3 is CSARVPRTVGRYIDEQYF. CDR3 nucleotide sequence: TGCAGTGCTCGAGTCCCCAGGACAGTAGGACGCTACATTGACGAGCAGTACTTC.

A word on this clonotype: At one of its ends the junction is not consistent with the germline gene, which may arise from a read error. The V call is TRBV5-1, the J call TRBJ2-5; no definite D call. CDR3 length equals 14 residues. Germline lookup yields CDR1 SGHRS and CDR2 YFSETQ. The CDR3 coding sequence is TGTGCCAGCACCCAACTTAGGAGAGAAGAGACCCAGTACTTC. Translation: CASTQLRREETQYF.

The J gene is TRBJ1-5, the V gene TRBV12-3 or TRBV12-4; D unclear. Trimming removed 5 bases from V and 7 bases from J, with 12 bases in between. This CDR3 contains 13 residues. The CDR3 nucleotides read TGTGCCAGCAGTGCCATGGGAGGACAGCCCCAGCATTTT. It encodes CASSAMGGQPQHF.

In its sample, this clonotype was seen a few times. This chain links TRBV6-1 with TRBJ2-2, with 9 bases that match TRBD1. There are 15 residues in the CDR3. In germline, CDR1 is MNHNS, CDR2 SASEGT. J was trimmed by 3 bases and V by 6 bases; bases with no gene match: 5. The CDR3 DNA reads TGTGCCAGCAGGACAGGGGGGCAACACACCGGGGAGCTGTTTTTT. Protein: CASRTGGQHTGELFF.

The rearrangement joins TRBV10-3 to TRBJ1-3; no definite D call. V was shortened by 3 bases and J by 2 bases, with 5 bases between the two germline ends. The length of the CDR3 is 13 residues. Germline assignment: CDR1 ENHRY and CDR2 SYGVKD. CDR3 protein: CAISDAAGNTIYF. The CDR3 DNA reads TGTGCCATCAGTGACGCGGCTGGAAACACCATATATTTT.

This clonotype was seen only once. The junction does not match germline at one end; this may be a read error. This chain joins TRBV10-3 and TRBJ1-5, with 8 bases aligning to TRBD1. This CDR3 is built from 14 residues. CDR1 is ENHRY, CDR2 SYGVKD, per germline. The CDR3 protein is CASSPGQGGETQHF. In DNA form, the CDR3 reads TGTGCCAGCAGTCCAGGACAGGGAGGGGAGACCCAGCATTTT.